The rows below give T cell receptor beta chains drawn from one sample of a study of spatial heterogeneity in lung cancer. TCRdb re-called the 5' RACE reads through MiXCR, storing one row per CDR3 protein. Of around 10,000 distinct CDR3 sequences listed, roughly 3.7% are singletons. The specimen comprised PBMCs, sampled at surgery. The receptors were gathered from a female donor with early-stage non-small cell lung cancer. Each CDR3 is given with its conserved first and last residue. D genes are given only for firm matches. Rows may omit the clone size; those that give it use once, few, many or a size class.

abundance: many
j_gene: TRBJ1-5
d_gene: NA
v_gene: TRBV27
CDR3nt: TGTGCCAGCAGTCCCACAGTCTATAGCAATCAGCCCCAGCATTTT
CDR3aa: CASSPTVYSNQPQHF

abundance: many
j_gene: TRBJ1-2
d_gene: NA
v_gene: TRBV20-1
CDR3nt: TGCAGTGCGTTCAGACGAGGGAACTATGGCTACACCTTC
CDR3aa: CSAFRRGNYGYTF

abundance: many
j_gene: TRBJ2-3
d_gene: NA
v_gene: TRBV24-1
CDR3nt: TGTGCCACTTCGAAGGGGGTGGGTAGCACAGATACGCAGTATTTT
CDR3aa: CATSKGVGSTDTQYF

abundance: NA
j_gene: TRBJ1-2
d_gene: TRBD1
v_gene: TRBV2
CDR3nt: TGTGCCAGCAGCTCCCAGGGACAGTCTAACTATGGCTACACCTTC
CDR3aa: CASSSQGQSNYGYTF

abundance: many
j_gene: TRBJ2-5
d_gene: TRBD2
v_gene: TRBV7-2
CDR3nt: TGTGCCAGCAGCTTAGGCGGGGGGGCCAAAGAGACCCAGTACTTC
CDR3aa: CASSLGGGAKETQYF

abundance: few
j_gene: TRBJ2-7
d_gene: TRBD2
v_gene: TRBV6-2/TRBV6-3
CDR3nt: TGTGCCAGCAGGGAAGCGGGGAGGACCTACGAGCAGTACTTC
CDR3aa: CASREAGRTYEQYF

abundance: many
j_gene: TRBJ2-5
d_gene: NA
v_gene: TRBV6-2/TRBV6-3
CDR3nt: TGTGCCAGCAGACGACCCCAAGCAGGGCTGGAGACCCAGTACTTC
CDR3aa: CASRRPQAGLETQYF

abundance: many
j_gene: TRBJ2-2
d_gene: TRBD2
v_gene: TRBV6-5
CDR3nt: TGTGCCAGCACCGGGGGGAGGGCGAACACCGGGGAGCTGTTTTTT
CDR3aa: CASTGGRANTGELFF

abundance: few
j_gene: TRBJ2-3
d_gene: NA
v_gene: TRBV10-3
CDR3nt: TGTGCCATCAGTGAGCCTATTCGGACCGATACGCAGTATTTT
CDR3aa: CAISEPIRTDTQYF

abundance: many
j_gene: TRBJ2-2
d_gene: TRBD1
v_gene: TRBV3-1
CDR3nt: TGTGCCAGCAGCCATTACCACGAGACAGGGGTATGGACCGGGGAGCTGTTTTTT
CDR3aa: CASSHYHETGVWTGELFF

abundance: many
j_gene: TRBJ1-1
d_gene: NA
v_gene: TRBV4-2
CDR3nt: TGTGCCAGCAGCCAAGATGGAGGTAACACTGAAGCTTTCTTT
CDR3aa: CASSQDGGNTEAFF

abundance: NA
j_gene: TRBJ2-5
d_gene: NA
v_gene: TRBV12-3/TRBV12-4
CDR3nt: TGTGCCAGCAGTTTACAGGGCCGCCGAGGTCAAGAGACCCAGTACTTC
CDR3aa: CASSLQGRRGQETQYF

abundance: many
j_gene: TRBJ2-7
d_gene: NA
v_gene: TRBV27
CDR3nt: TGTGCCAGCACCCAAACAGGGTCGAGCGAGCAGTACTTC
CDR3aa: CASTQTGSSEQYF

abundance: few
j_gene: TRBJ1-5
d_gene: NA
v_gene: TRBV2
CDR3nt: TGTGCCAGCAGTAACAGGGTTAGCAATCAGCCCCAGCATTTT
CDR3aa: CASSNRVSNQPQHF

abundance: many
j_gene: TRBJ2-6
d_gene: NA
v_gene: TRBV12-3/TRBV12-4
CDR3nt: TGTGCCAGCAGTTTAGGGTCGGTTGGGAGCTCTGGGGCCAACGTCCTGACTTTC
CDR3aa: CASSLGSVGSSGANVLTF

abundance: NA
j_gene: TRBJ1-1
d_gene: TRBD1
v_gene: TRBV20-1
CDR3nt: TGCAGTGCTAGAGCAGGGGGCGAGGGAACTTTCTTT
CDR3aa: CSARAGGEGTFF

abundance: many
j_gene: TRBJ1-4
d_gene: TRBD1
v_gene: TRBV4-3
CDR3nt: TGCGCCAGCAGCCAAGCCCTGACAGGGACTAATGAAAAACTGTTTTTT
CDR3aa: CASSQALTGTNEKLFF

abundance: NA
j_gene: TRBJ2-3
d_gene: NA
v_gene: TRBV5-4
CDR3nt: TGTGCCAGCAGCCCCCAGAACACAGATACGCAGTATTTT
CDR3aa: CASSPQNTDTQYF

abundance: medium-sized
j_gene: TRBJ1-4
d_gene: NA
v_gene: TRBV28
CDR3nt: TGTGCCAGCAGCACAGGGACGGCGGCTAATGAAAAACTGTTTTTT
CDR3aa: CASSTGTAANEKLFF

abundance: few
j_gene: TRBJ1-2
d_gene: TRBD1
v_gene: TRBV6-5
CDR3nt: TGTGCCAGCAGTACCAGGGGGCTCGGCTACACCTTC
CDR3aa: CASSTRGLGYTF

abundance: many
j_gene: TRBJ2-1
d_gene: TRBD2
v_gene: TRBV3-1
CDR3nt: TGTGCCAGCAGCCAAGAGTCGGGAGGGAGTGAGCAGTTCTTC
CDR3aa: CASSQESGGSEQFF

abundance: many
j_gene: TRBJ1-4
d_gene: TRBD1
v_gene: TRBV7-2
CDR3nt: TGTGCCAGCAGCTCCGGGACAGGGAATGAAAAACTGTTTTTT
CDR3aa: CASSSGTGNEKLFF

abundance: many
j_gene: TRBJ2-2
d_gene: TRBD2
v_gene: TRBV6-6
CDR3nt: TGTGCCAGCAGCTTAGTCGGACTAGCGGGCGCACAAACCGGGGAGCTGTTTTTT
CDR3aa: CASSLVGLAGAQTGELFF

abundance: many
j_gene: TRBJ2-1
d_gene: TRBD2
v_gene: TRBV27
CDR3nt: TGTGCCAGCAGTTTGGCTAGCGGAGTCTACAATGAGCAGTTCTTC
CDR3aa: CASSLASGVYNEQFF

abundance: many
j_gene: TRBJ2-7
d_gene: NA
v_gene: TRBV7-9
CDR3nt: TGTGCCAGCAGCCCCGGCGGGGGCGACGAGCAGTACTTC
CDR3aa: CASSPGGGDEQYF

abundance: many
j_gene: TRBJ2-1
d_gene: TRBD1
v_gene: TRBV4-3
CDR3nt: TGCGCCAGCAGCCAAGATACCACAGGGGGAGGTGTCTATGAGCAGTTCTTC
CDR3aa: CASSQDTTGGGVYEQFF

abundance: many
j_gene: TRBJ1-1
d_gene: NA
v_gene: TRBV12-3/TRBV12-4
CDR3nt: TGTGCCAGCAGTTGGGCCTCGAACACTGAAGCTTTCTTT
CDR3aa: CASSWASNTEAFF

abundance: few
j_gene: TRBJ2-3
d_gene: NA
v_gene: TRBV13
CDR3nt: TGTGCCAGCAGCTTGGGTAGCGGCACAGATACGCAGTATTTT
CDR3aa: CASSLGSGTDTQYF

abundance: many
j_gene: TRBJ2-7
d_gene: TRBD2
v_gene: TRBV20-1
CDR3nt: TGCAGTGCTAGAGGTAGCGGGGGGGCCCTCGAGCAGTACTTC
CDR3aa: CSARGSGGALEQYF

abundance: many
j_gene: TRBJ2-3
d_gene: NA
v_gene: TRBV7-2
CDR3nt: TGTGCCAGCAGCGCTCTACCAGCCGATACGCAGTATTTT
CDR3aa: CASSALPADTQYF

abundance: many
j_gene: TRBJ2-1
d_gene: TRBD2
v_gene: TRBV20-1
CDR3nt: TGCAGTGTAGAGCTCGGACTAGCGGTCTACAATGAGCAGTTCTTC
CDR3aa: CSVELGLAVYNEQFF

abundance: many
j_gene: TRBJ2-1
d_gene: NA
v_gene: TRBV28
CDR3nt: TGTGCCAGCGCCCCGGGAAATTCCTACTACAATGAGCAGTTCTTC
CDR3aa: CASAPGNSYYNEQFF

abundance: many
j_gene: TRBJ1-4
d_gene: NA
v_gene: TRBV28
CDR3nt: TGTGCCAGCAGTTTTGGGGCAGGGCGATGGGAAAAACTGTTTTTT
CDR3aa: CASSFGAGRWEKLFF

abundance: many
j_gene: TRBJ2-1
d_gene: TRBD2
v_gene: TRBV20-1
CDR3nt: TGCAGTGCTAGAGATAGCGGGGGCCCAATCTACAATGAGCAGTTCTTC
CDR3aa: CSARDSGGPIYNEQFF

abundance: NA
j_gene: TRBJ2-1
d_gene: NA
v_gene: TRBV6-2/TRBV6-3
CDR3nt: TGTGCCAGCAGCTCTCGGACAGCCCAGCCCACGTTCTTC
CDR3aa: CASSSRTAQPTFF

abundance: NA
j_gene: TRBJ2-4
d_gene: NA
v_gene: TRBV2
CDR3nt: TGTGCCAGCAGTGAAGCGTTCGCAGGGAGTATTCAGTACTTC
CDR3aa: CASSEAFAGSIQYF

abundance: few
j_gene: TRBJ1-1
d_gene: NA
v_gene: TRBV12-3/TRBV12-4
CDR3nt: TGTGCCAGCAGTTTGGGGGAAGGGGCTGAAGCTTTCTTT
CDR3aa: CASSLGEGAEAFF

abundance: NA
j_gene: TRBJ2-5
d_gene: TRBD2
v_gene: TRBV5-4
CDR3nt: TGTGCCAGCAGCTTGGCTCCAGCGGGGGGGCAAGAGACCCAGTACTTC
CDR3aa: CASSLAPAGGQETQYF

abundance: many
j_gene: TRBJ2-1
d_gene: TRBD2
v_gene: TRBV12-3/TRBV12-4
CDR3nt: TGTGCCAGCAGTTTAGCGAAGCTAGCGGGGGCCTACAATGAGCAGTTCTTC
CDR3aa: CASSLAKLAGAYNEQFF

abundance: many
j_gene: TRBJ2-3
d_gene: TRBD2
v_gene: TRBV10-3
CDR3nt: TGTGCCGCCATAGCGGGAGGGCCGTCAACAGATACGCAGTATTTT
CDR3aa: CAAIAGGPSTDTQYF

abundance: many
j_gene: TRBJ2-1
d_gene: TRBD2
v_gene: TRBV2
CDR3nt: TGTGCCAGCAGGCGGGGGTCTCGCTCCTACAATGAGCAGTTCTTC
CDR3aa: CASRRGSRSYNEQFF

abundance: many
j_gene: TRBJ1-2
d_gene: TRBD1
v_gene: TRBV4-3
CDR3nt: TGCGCCAGCAGCCAAGATGCAGGGGGCGGTGGCTACACCTTC
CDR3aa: CASSQDAGGGGYTF

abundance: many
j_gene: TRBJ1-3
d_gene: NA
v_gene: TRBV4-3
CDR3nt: TGCGCCAGCAGCCAAGATAGGGTAGGATTACACTCTGGAAACACCATATATTTT
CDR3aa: CASSQDRVGLHSGNTIYF

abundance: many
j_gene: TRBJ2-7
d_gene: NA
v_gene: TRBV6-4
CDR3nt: TGTGCCAGCAGTGACTCCTACGAGCAGTACTTC
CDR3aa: CASSDSYEQYF

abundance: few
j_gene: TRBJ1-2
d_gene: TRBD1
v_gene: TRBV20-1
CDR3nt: TGCAGTGCTGGCTCCGGGACAGGGTACTATGGCTACACCTTC
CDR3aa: CSAGSGTGYYGYTF

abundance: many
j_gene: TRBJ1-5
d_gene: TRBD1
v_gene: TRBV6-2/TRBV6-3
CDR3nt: TGTGCCAGCAGTTGGACAGGGGCTACCAATCAGCCCCAGCATTTT
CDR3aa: CASSWTGATNQPQHF

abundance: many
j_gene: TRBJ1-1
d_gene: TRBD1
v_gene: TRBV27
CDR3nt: TGTGCCGCGGGGAAACCGGGCAGGGGGGGAGAGGCTGAAGCTTTCTTT
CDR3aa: CAAGKPGRGGEAEAFF

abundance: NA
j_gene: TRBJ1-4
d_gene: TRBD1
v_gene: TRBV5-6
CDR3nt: TGTGCCAGCAGCCTATATGGACAGGTCGCAACTAATGAAAAACTGTTTTTT
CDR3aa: CASSLYGQVATNEKLFF